The sequence of this T cell receptor beta chain was determined in a study of CD4 and CD8 cells across lung adenocarcinoma regions. Judged by abundance, this clonotype is medium-sized. CDR1 is SGHTA and CDR2 is FQGNSA in the germline V gene. This CDR3 is built from 14 residues. The V end lost 5 bases, the J end lost 7 bases, and 17 bases lay between the germline ends. The patients had localized lung adenocarcinoma, a non-small cell subtype. In TCRdb, the PCR reads were re-called with MiXCR into one record per CDR3 protein. Of 3,500 to 5,000 distinct CDR3 sequences in the sample, 52% were seen once. This chain uses TRBV7-2 with TRBJ1-2; D remains ambiguous. The source of this sequence is a female donor with lung adenocarcinoma. The CD4 and CD8 labels of this study may be unreliable. Sequencing input: CD4+ T cells from the center of a lung tumor. DNA of the CDR3: TGTGCCAGCAGCCCCGGAGCGGGCACGTCTGGCTACACCTTC. Its translation is CASSPGAGTSGYTF.